This entry is about one TCR beta chain. This record comes from a study of shared T cell receptors in the human thymus. The data were produced by immunoSEQ multiplex PCR, yet TCRdb's version contains in-frame clones alone and is incomplete. Here the sample spans hundreds of thousands of clones, 75% to 80% being singletons. Trimming shortened V by 3 bases and J by 2 bases, and 13 bases separated the two germline ends. Germline V gene data show CDR1 as MDHEN and CDR2 as SYDVKM. CDR3 length: 15 residues. This same sample was also part of a study on human thymus T cells. That paper states: Thymus pieces cut out during corrective heart surgery were the tissue that was used. Among thymic and blood repertoires, usage of V and J genes appeared biased. Thymic repertoires of unrelated individuals were reported in related research to overlap highly.

The clonotype originates from a boy younger than two with a congenital heart defect. V gene TRBV28 combines with J gene TRBJ2-5; no firm D call. The material sequenced was thymocytes. CDR3 coding DNA: TGTGCCAGCAGTTTGAAGTTACCAGATCAAGAGACCCAGTACTTC. It translates to CASSLKLPDQETQYF.